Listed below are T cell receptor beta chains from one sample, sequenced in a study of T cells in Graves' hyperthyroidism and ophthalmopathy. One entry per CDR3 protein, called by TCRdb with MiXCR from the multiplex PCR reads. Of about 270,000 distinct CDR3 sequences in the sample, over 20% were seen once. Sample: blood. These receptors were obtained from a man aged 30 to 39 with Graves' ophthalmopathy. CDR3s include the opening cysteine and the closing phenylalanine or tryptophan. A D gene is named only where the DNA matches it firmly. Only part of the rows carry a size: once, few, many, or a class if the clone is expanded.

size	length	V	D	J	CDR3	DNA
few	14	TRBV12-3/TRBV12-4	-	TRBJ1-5	CASSEYRDNQPQHF	TGTGCCAGCAGTGAATACAGGGACAATCAGCCCCAGCATTTT
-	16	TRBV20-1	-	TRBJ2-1	CSARDPGGGSGNEQFF	TGCAGTGCTAGAGACCCGGGGGGCGGGAGCGGGAATGAGCAGTTCTTC
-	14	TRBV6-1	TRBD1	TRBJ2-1	CASSEGTGGRRLFF	TGTGCCAGCAGTGAAGGGACAGGGGGCCGACGGCTGTTCTTC
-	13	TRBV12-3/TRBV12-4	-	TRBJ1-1	CASSFYSNTEAFF	TGTGCCAGCAGTTTCTACAGTAACACTGAAGCTTTCTTT
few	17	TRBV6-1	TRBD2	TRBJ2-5	CASSEGYRREGRETQYF	TGTGCCAGCAGTGAAGGATATCGGCGGGAGGGCCGGGAGACCCAGTACTTC
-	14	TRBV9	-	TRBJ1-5	CASSLTGLIQPQHF	TGTGCCAGCAGCCTAACAGGGTTAATTCAGCCCCAGCATTTT
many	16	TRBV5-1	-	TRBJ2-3	CASSPTPRGSTDTQYF	TGCGCCAGCAGCCCGACTCCCCGAGGAAGCACAGATACGCAGTATTTT
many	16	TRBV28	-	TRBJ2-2	CASSPLGREGTGELFF	TGTGCCTCCTCTCCGTTAGGGCGGGAAGGGACCGGGGAGCTGTTTTTT
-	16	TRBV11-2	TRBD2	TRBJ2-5	CASSLALAEVWETQYF	TGTGCCAGCAGCTTAGCTCTAGCGGAGGTTTGGGAGACCCAGTACTTC
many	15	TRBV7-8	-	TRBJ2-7	CASSASFRGGYEQYF	TGTGCCAGCAGTGCCTCCTTTCGTGGGGGATACGAGCAGTACTTC
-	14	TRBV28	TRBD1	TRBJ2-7	CASVRDRAPYEQYF	TGTGCCAGCGTGAGGGACAGGGCGCCCTACGAGCAGTACTTC
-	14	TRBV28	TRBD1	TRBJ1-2	CASSLQGANYGYTF	TGTGCCAGCAGTTTACAGGGGGCGAACTATGGCTACACCTTC
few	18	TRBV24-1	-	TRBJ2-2	CATSDKRSSGGFGGELFF	TGTGCCACCAGTGACAAACGCAGCTCCGGTGGTTTCGGCGGGGAGCTGTTTTTT
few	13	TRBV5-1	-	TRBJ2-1	CASSTGTYNEQFF	TGCGCCAGCAGCACGGGAACTTACAATGAGCAGTTCTTC
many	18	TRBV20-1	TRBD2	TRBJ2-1	CSARVLGISGRNYNEQFF	TGCAGTGCTAGAGTTTTGGGAATTAGCGGGAGGAACTACAATGAGCAGTTCTTC
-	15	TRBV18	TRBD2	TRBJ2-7	CASSPGAGASNEQYF	TGTGCCAGCTCACCAGGCGCGGGAGCCTCTAACGAGCAGTACTTC
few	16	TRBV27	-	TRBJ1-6	CASSPRDGITNSPLHF	TGTGCCAGCAGTCCTCGGGACGGAATTACTAATTCACCCCTCCACTTT
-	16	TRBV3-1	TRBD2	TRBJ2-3	CASSPLPLAVTDTQYF	TGTGCCAGCAGCCCACTACCACTAGCGGTTACAGATACGCAGTATTTT
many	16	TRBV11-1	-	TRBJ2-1	CASSPARRASYNEQFF	TGTGCCAGCAGCCCCGCCCGCAGGGCGTCGTACAATGAGCAGTTCTTC
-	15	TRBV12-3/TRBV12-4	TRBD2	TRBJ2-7	CASSLDSGRAGEQYF	TGTGCCAGCAGTTTAGACAGCGGGAGGGCCGGGGAGCAGTACTTC
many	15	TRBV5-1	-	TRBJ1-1	CASSLVPGANTEAFF	TGCGCCAGCAGCTTGGTTCCAGGGGCTAATACTGAAGCTTTCTTT
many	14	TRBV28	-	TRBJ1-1	CASSYRVGRTEAFF	TGTGCCAGCAGTTACAGGGTGGGACGCACTGAAGCTTTCTTT
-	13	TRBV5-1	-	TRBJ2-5	CASRRGFQETQYF	TGCGCCAGCAGGAGAGGATTCCAAGAGACCCAGTACTTC
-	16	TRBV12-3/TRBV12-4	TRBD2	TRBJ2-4	CASSLELAVAKNIQYF	TGTGCCAGCAGTTTAGAACTAGCGGTCGCCAAAAACATTCAGTACTTC
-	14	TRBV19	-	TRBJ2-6	CASRRFSGANVLTF	TGTGCCAGCCGCCGGTTCTCCGGGGCCAACGTCCTGACTTTC
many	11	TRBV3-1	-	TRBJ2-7	CASSRRYEQYF	TGTGCCAGCAGCCGACGCTACGAGCAGTACTTC
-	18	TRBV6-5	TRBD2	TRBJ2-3	CASSYRPAGAGGTDTQYF	TGTGCCAGCAGTTACCGTCCAGCGGGAGCAGGTGGCACAGATACGCAGTATTTT
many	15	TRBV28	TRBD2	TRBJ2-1	CASSLSGGSGNEQFF	TGTGCCAGCAGTTTATCCGGCGGGAGCGGCAATGAGCAGTTCTTC
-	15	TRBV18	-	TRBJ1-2	CASSPPGLANYGYTF	TGTGCCAGCTCACCCCCGGGCTTAGCTAACTATGGCTACACCTTC
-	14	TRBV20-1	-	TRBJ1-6	CSASATLYNSPLHF	TGCAGTGCTAGTGCGACACTTTATAATTCACCCCTCCACTTT
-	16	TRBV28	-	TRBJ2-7	CASSPAFQVGSYKQYF	TGTGCCAGCAGTCCCGCTTTCCAGGTCGGCTCCTACAAACAGTACTTC
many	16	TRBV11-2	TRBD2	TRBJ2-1	CASSLDLAGLYNEQFF	TGTGCCAGCAGCTTAGATCTAGCGGGACTATACAATGAGCAGTTCTTC
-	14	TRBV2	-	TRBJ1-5	CASSVRVAGQPQHF	TGTGCCAGCAGTGTTCGGGTCGCAGGTCAGCCCCAGCATTTT
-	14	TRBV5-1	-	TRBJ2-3	CASSQPWGTDTQYF	TGCGCCAGCAGCCAACCCTGGGGCACAGATACGCAGTATTTT
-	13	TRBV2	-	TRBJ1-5	CASSGGGLRPQHF	TGTGCCAGCAGTGGCGGGGGCCTTCGGCCCCAGCATTTT
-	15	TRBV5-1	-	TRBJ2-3	CASSLGLTMTDTQYF	TGCGCCAGCAGCTTGGGTCTAACGATGACAGATACGCAGTATTTT
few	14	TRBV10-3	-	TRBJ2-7	CAINPGVGSYEQYF	TGTGCCATCAATCCAGGGGTAGGCTCCTACGAGCAGTACTTC
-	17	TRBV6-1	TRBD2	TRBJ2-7	CASSQLRTSGSSYEQYF	TGTGCCAGCAGCCAACTACGGACTAGCGGGAGCTCCTACGAGCAGTACTTC
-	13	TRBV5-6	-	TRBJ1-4	CASSPGTEEKLFF	TGTGCCAGCAGCCCGGGGACCGAAGAAAAACTGTTTTTT
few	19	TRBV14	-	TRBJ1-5	CASSQDQVGRGPSNQPQHF	TGTGCCAGCAGCCAAGATCAGGTAGGGAGGGGCCCTAGCAATCAGCCCCAGCATTTT
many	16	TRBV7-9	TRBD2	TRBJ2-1	CASSLREVIGNNEQFF	TGTGCCAGCAGCTTGCGGGAGGTCATAGGTAACAATGAGCAGTTCTTC
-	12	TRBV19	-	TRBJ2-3	CASSGRGATQYF	TGTGCCAGTAGTGGGCGCGGGGCTACGCAGTATTTT
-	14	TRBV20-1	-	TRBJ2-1	CSAKRSGSYNEQFF	TGCAGTGCTAAGCGGAGCGGGTCCTACAATGAGCAGTTCTTC